These 8 T cell receptor beta chains originate from one sample sequenced in a study of blood T cell repertoires in COVID-19. The repertoire was sequenced with immunoSEQ multiplex PCR; TCRdb's copy has only in-frame clones and lacks some. The sample comprises roughly 160,000 clones, roughly 90% of which are singletons, and just under 4% rests with the top ten. The sample consisted of peripheral blood. The origin of the receptors is a woman in her sixties or seventies who had recovered from COVID-19.

The count of this clone is one. This chain joins TRBV29-1 and TRBJ1-4, with D possibly being TRBD1 (5 bases). This CDR3 contains 18 residues. Germline V gives CDR1 SQVTM, CDR2 ANQGSEA. V was clipped by 8 bases and J by 2 bases, with 27 bases between them. CDR3 region: CSIRRAGLSSSTNEKLFF. The CDR3 nucleotides are TGCAGCATCCGCAGAGCGGGGCTGAGTTCGTCGACTAATGAAAAACTGTTTTTT.

The chain employs TRBV25-1 and TRBJ2-3, with 10 bases identical to TRBD2. Germline trimming cut 2 bases from V and 4 bases from J; bases unmatched to any gene: 0. Germline CDR1 reads MGHDK; CDR2 reads SYGVNS. The CDR3 has 14 residues. CDR3: CASSETSGADTQYF. CDR3 DNA sequence: TGTGCCAGCAGTGAAACTAGCGGGGCAGATACGCAGTATTTT. The full variable domain, with the rest looked up from reference TRBV25-1 and TRBJ2-3, is EADIYQTPRYLVIGTGKKITLECSQTMGHDKMYWYQQDPGMELHLIHYSYGVNSTEKGDLSSESTVSRIRTEHFPLTLESARPSHTSQYLCASSETSGADTQYFGPGTRLTVL.

This clone was found once. This chain links TRBV3-1 (or the pseudogene TRBV3-2) with TRBJ2-1; 9 bases align to TRBD1. Unmatched junction bases numbered 10, after V lost 3 bases and J lost 4 bases. Per the germline V gene, CDR1 is LGHDT and CDR2 is YNNKEL (reference sequence). The CDR3 length is 17 residues. In DNA form, the CDR3 reads TGTGCCAGCAGCCAGACCTCCCCGGGACAGGGATACAATGAGCAGTTCTTC. Its protein product is CASSQTSPGQGYNEQFF.

This clone was seen only once. The chain recombines TRBV5-6 with TRBJ2-7; D possibly corresponds to TRBD1 (6 bases). With 5 bases removed from V and 1 base from J, the gap between germline ends came to 10 bases. The CDR3 has 13 residues. Germline V CDR1 and CDR2: SGHDT, YYEEEE. The CDR3 coding sequence is TGTGCCAGCAGGCATACAGGGTCCTACGAGCAGTACTTC. Translating gives CASRHTGSYEQYF.

The rearrangement links TRBV2 to TRBJ2-3, with 12 bases identical to TRBD2. The CDR3 runs to 17 residues. Per the germline V gene, CDR1 is SNHLY and CDR2 is FYNNEI. V shed 2 bases, J shed 0 bases, and the junction held 3 bases outside the gene matches. The CDR3 sequence is CASSELAGGLSTDTQYF. CDR3 DNA sequence: TGTGCCAGCAGTGAACTAGCGGGGGGGCTTAGCACAGATACGCAGTATTTT.

The chain combines TRBV27 with TRBJ2-1; D is perhaps TRBD2 (6 bases). Trimming pared 6 bases from V and 7 bases from J, leaving 16 bases between. This CDR3 has 14 amino acids. Per the germline V gene, CDR1 is MNHEY and CDR2 is SMNVEV (reference sequence). CDR3 DNA sequence: TGTGCCAGCAGCAAAAAGGGACTCCTAAATGAGCAGTTCTTC. Encoded protein: CASSKKGLLNEQFF.

This chain links TRBV2 with TRBJ1-1; D not resolved. V gave up 8 bases and J gave up 6 bases, with 13 bases separating them. The CDR3 loop spans 12 amino acids. Germline CDR1 is SNHLY and CDR2 is FYNNEI. CDR3: CASGTQRAEAFF. The CDR3 nucleotides read TGTGCCAGCGGAACCCAACGGGCTGAAGCTTTCTTT. The full variable domain, in which reference TRBV2 and TRBJ1-1 provide the parts outside the CDR3, is EPEVTQTPSHQVTQMGQEVILRCVPISNHLYFYWYRQILGQKVEFLVSFYNNEISEKSEIFDDQFSVERPDGSNFTLKIRSTKLEDSAMYFCASGTQRAEAFFGQGTRLTVV.

V usage is TRBV14 and J usage is TRBJ2-3, with a tentative D call TRBD2 (5 bases). Germline values: CDR1 SGHDN, CDR2 FVKESK. This CDR3 has 14 amino acids. The V end was cut by 11 bases, the J end by 3 bases, with 18 bases between. CDR3 region: CAVRAQLVTDTQYF. CDR3 nucleotide sequence: TGTGCCGTCCGGGCCCAACTAGTAACAGATACGCAGTATTTT. The entire variable domain, with the rest obtained from reference TRBV14 and TRBJ2-3, is as follows: EAGVTQFPSHSVIEKGQTVTLRCDPISGHDNLYWYRRVMGKEIKFLLHFVKESKQDESGMPNNRFLAERTGGTYSTLKVQPAELEDSGVYFCAVRAQLVTDTQYFGPGTRLTVL.